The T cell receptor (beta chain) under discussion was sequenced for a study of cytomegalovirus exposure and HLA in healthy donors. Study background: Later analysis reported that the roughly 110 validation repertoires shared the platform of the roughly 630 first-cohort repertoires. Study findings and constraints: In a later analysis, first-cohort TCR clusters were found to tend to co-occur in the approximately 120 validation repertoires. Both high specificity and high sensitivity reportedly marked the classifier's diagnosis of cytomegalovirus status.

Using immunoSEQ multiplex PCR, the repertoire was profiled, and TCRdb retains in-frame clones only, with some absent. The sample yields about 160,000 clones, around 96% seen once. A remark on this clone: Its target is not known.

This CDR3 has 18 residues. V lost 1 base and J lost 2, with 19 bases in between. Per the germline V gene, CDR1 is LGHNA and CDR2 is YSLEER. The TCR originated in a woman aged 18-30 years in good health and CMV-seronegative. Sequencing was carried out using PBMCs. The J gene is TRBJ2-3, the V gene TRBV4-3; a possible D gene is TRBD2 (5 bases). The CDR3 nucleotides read TGCGCCAGCAGCCAAGCCCGATTTCCCGGACTTCCCACAGATACGCAGTATTTT. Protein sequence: CASSQARFPGLPTDTQYF.